These T cell receptor beta chains were read from a single sample in a study of shared clonotypes between healthy human individuals. Assay used: immunoSEQ multiplex PCR; TCRdb lists only in-frame clones, some missing. The table records 300,000 to 400,000 clones, approximately 79% of them present only once. The sequenced sample was memory CD4+ T cells sorted from blood. The receptors stem from a man aged 25-45 years in good health. The CDR3 runs from the conserved cysteine through the conserved F or W. Size tells how often a clone was seen (once, few, many) or the class of an expanded clone, and some rows leave it out.

>TRBJ1-2|16|TRBV7-9|NA
CASSLRLGNPYYGYTF
>TRBJ2-7|15|TRBV18|NA
CASSPARRMIYEQYF
>TRBJ1-2|14|TRBV5-1|NA
CATRPGQGFRGYTF
>TRBJ2-7|16|TRBV2|many
CASKQGPAGSSYEQYF
>TRBJ2-7|14|TRBV28|NA
CASKKLDNFGEQYF
>TRBJ2-5|15|TRBV9|NA
CASSGDTYGGETQYF
>TRBJ1-4|14|TRBV28|NA
CASRALGGSEKLFF
>TRBJ2-5|15|TRBV5-1|NA
CASSLIPRTEETQYF
>TRBJ1-1|15|TRBV27|NA
CATSLTGRRNTEAFF
>TRBJ2-3|18|TRBV6-4|NA
CASSDTTGVTPNTDTQYF
>TRBJ2-1|14|TRBV5-1|few
CASKKTGVNNEQFF
>TRBJ2-3|16|TRBV5-1|NA
CASSLAGGTSTDTQYF
>TRBJ2-3|13|TRBV10-1|NA
CASSGLSTDTQYF
>TRBJ1-2|13|TRBV5-1|few
CASSLEGAGGYTF
>TRBJ2-3|16|TRBV10-3|NA
CAISDLGRVGTDTQYF
>TRBJ2-3|13|TRBV27|NA
CASSLMGADTQYF
>TRBJ2-3|15|TRBV5-5|NA
CASSIGQGGTDTQYF
>TRBJ1-4|15|TRBV7-9|NA
CASSPPTPTNEKLFF
>TRBJ2-7|17|TRBV18|NA
CASSSTRQGASSYEQYF
>TRBJ2-7|17|TRBV28|once
CASSLSVGQITSYEQYF